Presented here are 20 T cell receptor beta chains from one specimen sequenced in a study of T-cell reconstitution after alpha-beta-depleted transplantation in children. Unique molecular identifiers were incorporated into the prepared TCRbeta library. TCRdb re-called the PCR reads through MiXCR, storing one row per CDR3 protein. This repertoire shows 610,000 or so distinct CDR3 sequences, 25% to 30% found once; its top ten account for under 45%. The sequencing used PBMCs, collected before TCRalphabeta/CD19-depleted stem cell transplant. These receptors came from a boy under three years old with Wiskott-Aldrich syndrome, due to receive a stem cell transplant.

This chain uses TRBV5-1 with TRBJ2-7; 9 nucleotides match TRBD1. Germline V gene sequence: CDR1 SGHRS, CDR2 YFSETQ. V shed 0 bases and J 5 bases; nucleotides not matched to a gene: 12. The length of the CDR3 is 17 residues. The CDR3 sequence: CASSLGDRGDLGNEQYF. In DNA, the CDR3 is TGCGCCAGCAGCTTGGGAGACAGGGGGGACCTGGGGAACGAGCAGTACTTC.

This clonotype was counted a few times. The rearrangement uses TRBV10-3 and TRBJ1-2; D not resolved. V lost 6 bases, J lost 2 bases, and 16 bases lay in between. CDR3 length: 15 amino acids. From germline, CDR1 is ENHRY and CDR2 SYGVKD. This chain's CDR3 is CAISSQRNTNYGYTF. CDR3 coding DNA: TGTGCCATCAGCTCTCAGCGCAATACAAACTATGGCTACACCTTC.

This clonotype was picked up a small number of times. The genes are TRBV5-1 and TRBJ2-7; 11 nucleotides align to TRBD2. Germline trimming cut 1 base from V and 5 bases from J; bases unmatched to any gene: 5. CDR1 is SGHRS, CDR2 YFSETQ, per germline. The CDR3 loop spans 15 amino acids. CDR3: CASSLTSGSWNEQYF. CDR3 DNA: TGCGCCAGCAGCTTGACTAGCGGGAGCTGGAACGAGCAGTACTTC. The full variable domain, in which reference TRBV5-1 and TRBJ2-7 provide the parts outside the CDR3, is KAGVTQTPRYLIKTRGQQVTLSCSPISGHRSVSWYQQTPGQGLQFLFEYFSETQRNKGNFPGRFSGRQFSNSRSEMNVSTLELGDSALYLCASSLTSGSWNEQYFGPGTRLTVT.

The V call is TRBV28, the J call TRBJ2-3, with D possibly TRBD2 on 5 matching bases. The CDR3 has 15 amino acids. Looked up from germline, CDR1 is MDHEN and CDR2 is SYDVKM. V lost 6 bases and J 2 bases, leaving 15 bases between the germline ends. This CDR3 is CASRPSGIYTDTQYF. CDR3 nucleotides: TGTGCCAGCAGGCCGTCCGGGATATACACAGATACGCAGTATTTT.

The genes are TRBV6-1 and TRBJ2-2, with 11 bases identical to TRBD1. With 6 bases clipped from V and 7 bases from J, the junction kept 10 bases outside the gene matches. The V gene's germline CDR1 is MNHNS and CDR2 SASEGT. The CDR3 totals 16 residues. DNA of the CDR3: TGTGCCAGCAGGATCTCCGGGACAGGGGGGATCGGGGAGCTGTTTTTT. Protein: CASRISGTGGIGELFF.

The rearrangement uses TRBV2 and TRBJ2-7; D ambiguous. The germline CDR1 and CDR2 sequences are SNHLY and FYNNEI. The CDR3 has 14 residues. V was cut by 8 bases and J by 0 bases, with 14 bases left in between. The CDR3 DNA sequence: TGTGCCAGCGAGCCTTCGTCCCACTCCTACGAGCAGTACTTC. Translating it yields CASEPSSHSYEQYF.

Only a few counts were recorded for this clonotype. This rearrangement joins TRBV29-1 to TRBJ1-2; TRBD1 matches 7 bases. Germline loops: CDR1 SQVTM, CDR2 ANQGSEA. With 5 bases clipped from V and 4 bases from J, the junction kept 4 bases outside the gene matches. The CDR3 length is 12 residues. In DNA form, the CDR3 reads TGCAGCGTTAACAGGGGTTCCTATGGCTACACCTTC. This translates into CSVNRGSYGYTF.

The chain recombines TRBV27 with TRBJ1-1; 9 positions agree with TRBD1. CDR3 length: 16 amino acids. The V segment lost 5 bases and the J segment 2 bases; nucleotides outside the gene matches: 9. CDR1 MNHEY and CDR2 SMNVEV come from the germline V gene (reference sequence). This CDR3 is CASSPTGGYPNTEAFF. CDR3 DNA sequence: TGTGCCAGCAGTCCAACAGGGGGCTATCCTAACACTGAAGCTTTCTTT.

A few counts support this clonotype. V usage is TRBV5-1 and J usage is TRBJ2-1; 9 nucleotides agree with TRBD2. CDR3 size: 17 residues. Germline V gene lookup returns CDR1 SGHRS and CDR2 YFSETQ. The V and J ends lost 2 bases and 8 bases, in that order; junction bases with no gene match: 14. The CDR3 DNA reads as TGCGCCAGCAGCTTCGCTCGTAGGCTAGCGGGAAGGGATGAGCAGTTCTTC. It yields the protein CASSFARRLAGRDEQFF. The full variable domain, with the rest looked up from reference TRBV5-1 and TRBJ2-1, is KAGVTQTPRYLIKTRGQQVTLSCSPISGHRSVSWYQQTPGQGLQFLFEYFSETQRNKGNFPGRFSGRQFSNSRSEMNVSTLELGDSALYLCASSFARRLAGRDEQFFGPGTRLTVL.

This clonotype was seen a handful of times. The V call is TRBV5-6, the J call TRBJ2-1; possible D gene TRBD2, 6 bases. V was shortened by 0 bases and J by 0 bases, with 10 bases between the two germline ends. The CDR3 is 16 amino acids. Germline lookup yields CDR1 SGHDT and CDR2 YYEEEE. The CDR3 reads CASSLGGDRSYNEQFF. The CDR3 nucleotides read TGTGCCAGCAGCTTGGGCGGGGATCGCTCCTACAATGAGCAGTTCTTC. The variable domain in full, completed from reference TRBV5-6 and TRBJ2-1, reads DAGVTQSPTHLIKTRGQQVTLRCSPKSGHDTVSWYQQALGQGPQFIFQYYEEEERQRGNFPDRFSGHQFPNYSSELNVNALLLGDSALYLCASSLGGDRSYNEQFFGPGTRLTVL.

The rearrangement links TRBV4-2 to TRBJ2-1, with 9 bases matching TRBD2. This CDR3 has 16 residues. Losses at the gene ends were 1 base for V and 8 bases for J; bases not matched to a gene: 9. Germline CDR1 and CDR2: LGHNA and YNFKEQ. Here the CDR3 reads CASSQGNSGRLYEQFF. The CDR3 DNA is TGTGCCAGCAGCCAAGGAAACAGCGGGAGGTTGTATGAGCAGTTCTTC.

The chain carries TRBV7-9 and TRBJ2-5; 10 bases fit TRBD1. J gave up 4 bases and V 5 bases, and 10 bases lay outside the gene matches. Germline V gene sequence: CDR1 SEHNR, CDR2 FQNEAQ (reference sequence). This CDR3 has 16 residues. CDR3 in DNA: TGTGCCAGCAGCCCAGACAGGGGGCGTACGGGAGAGACCCAGTACTTC. Protein sequence: CASSPDRGRTGETQYF.

On this clonotype itself: One end of the junction does not line up with germline, which may come from a read error. The chain recombines TRBV5-1 with TRBJ2-3; possibly TRBD2 for D (6 bases). The V gene's germline CDR1 is SGHRS and CDR2 YFSETQ. This CDR3 region has 14 residues. As DNA, the CDR3 is TGTGCCAGCAGCTTAGGGAGGACAACAGATACGCAGTATTTT. Its translation is CASSLGRTTDTQYF.

The chain joins TRBV29-1 to TRBJ2-7; the D call may be TRBD1 or TRBD2 (5 bases each). V lost 8 bases and J 4 bases, leaving 18 bases between the germline ends. The germline gives CDR1 SQVTM, CDR2 ANQGSEA. The CDR3 has 13 amino acids. The CDR3 sequence is CSIAGTGAYEQYF. DNA of the CDR3: TGCAGCATAGCCGGGACCGGGGCTTACGAGCAGTACTTC.

The chain uses TRBV15 and TRBJ1-5, with D maybe TRBD1 (6 bases). CDR1 and CDR2 from the germline V gene are LNHNV and YYDKDF (reference sequence). V dropped 0 bases and J dropped 7 bases, with 13 bases sitting between them. This CDR3 is 15 amino acids long. CDR3 DNA: TGTGCCACCAGCAGAGATTTGGTCAGGGGCCAGCCCCAGCATTTT. This translates into CATSRDLVRGQPQHF.

This clonotype appeared a few times. The chain links TRBV24-1 to TRBJ2-1; 9 bases line up with TRBD1. CDR3 size: 16 residues. Germline lookup yields CDR1 KGHDR and CDR2 SFDVKD. V gave up 4 bases and J gave up 7 bases; unmatched junction bases: 10. The CDR3 DNA reads as TGTGCCACCAGTGACCCGAAAATAGGACAGGGGAATGAGCAGTTCTTC. Protein product: CATSDPKIGQGNEQFF.

V usage is TRBV21-1 and J usage is TRBJ2-7; TRBD2 is taken as the D call from the table, unchecked against the DNA. TRBV21-1 is shown as a pseudogene. The CDR3 consists of 18 residues. This CDR3 is CASSKDRTSGGSLYEQYF. The CDR3 nucleotides are TGTGCCAGCAGCAAAGACCGGACTAGCGGGGGGAGCCTCTACGAGCAGTACTTC.

This clonotype was observed a handful of times. The chain recombines TRBV29-1 with TRBJ1-5; D is possibly TRBD1 (5 bases). The CDR3 runs to 14 residues. Trimming took off 6 bases at V and 0 bases at J, with 12 bases between the two ends. Germline CDR1 reads SQVTM; CDR2 reads ANQGSEA. The CDR3 DNA follows: TGCAGCGTCGGAGGGGCGGATAGCAATCAGCCCCAGCATTTT. Its protein product is CSVGGADSNQPQHF. Variable domain in full (rest from reference TRBV29-1 and TRBJ1-5): SAVISQKPSRDICQRGTSLTIQCQVDSQVTMMFWYRQQPGQSLTLIATANQGSEATYESGFVIDKFPISRPNLTFSTLTVSNMSPEDSSIYLCSVGGADSNQPQHFGDGTRLSIL.

This clonotype was seen a handful of times. This chain uses TRBV28 with TRBJ2-5; the D is unclear. V was shortened by 2 bases and J by 8 bases, with 6 bases between the two germline ends. Germline V lookup: CDR1 MDHEN, CDR2 SYDVKM. This CDR3 region has 11 residues. The CDR3 sequence: CASSLTSTQYF. CDR3 coding DNA: TGTGCCAGCAGTTTAACCAGTACCCAGTACTTC. Looking up the rest from reference TRBV28 and TRBJ2-5 gives the full variable domain: DVKVTQSSRYLVKRTGEKVFLECVQDMDHENMFWYRQDPGLGLRLIYFSYDVKMKEKGDIPEGYSVSREKKERFSLILESASTNQTSMYLCASSLTSTQYFGPGTRLLVL.

The V call is TRBV10-3, the J call TRBJ1-1, with D uncertain. CDR3 size: 14 residues. V was trimmed by 3 bases and J by 2 bases, leaving 10 bases between them. The germline gives CDR1 ENHRY, CDR2 SYGVKD. The chain's CDR3 is CAISERTDNTEAFF. The CDR3 bases are TGTGCCATCAGTGAAAGGACCGATAACACTGAAGCTTTCTTT.